These T cell receptor beta chains were read from a single sample in a study of blood T cell repertoires in COVID-19. The protocol was immunoSEQ multiplex PCR, while the TCRdb copy is restricted to in-frame clones and leaves out a portion. The sample holds about 200,000 clones, about 88% seen once. Sequencing input: peripheral blood. The receptors here all came from a woman in her forties or fifties with COVID-19, enrolled during active disease. CDR3s leave out the opening cysteine and the closing phenylalanine or tryptophan. Not every row has a clone size; where given, it reads once, few, many or a size class.

NA TRBV2 ASSVEALGGTEAF
NA TRBV5-5 ASSFRGGWVAF
NA TRBV6-2/TRBV6-3 ASSGLLTGELF
NA TRBV29-1 SVMDRVEAGELF
NA TRBV3-1/TRBV3-2 ASSLAGRRDTQY
NA TRBV5-4 ASSLQGSGELF
NA TRBV7-3 ASSLAGDRSGYT
NA TRBV5-4 ASSPGGSNYGYT
once TRBV10-3 AISESWGREQF
NA TRBV19 ASSIGQSNYGYT
NA TRBV7-3 ASSQRGGSDTQY
NA TRBV6-1 ASSEAIVPGLAGSNTGELF
NA TRBV5-1 ASSLEGTAIEKLF
NA TRBV5-4 ASSPRRGGEGYT
NA TRBV2 ASSGTANQPQH
NA TRBV6-1 ASSEGGYYTEAF
once TRBV24-1 ATSDPGQREDTQY
few TRBV9 ASSAGTGNNSPLH
NA TRBV30 AWQTGNTIY
NA TRBV5-1 ASSPDRLAKNIQY
NA TRBV18 ASSPRGVGGYT
NA TRBV7-2 ASSPLAGAPGEF
few TRBV5-1 ASSFQGEETQY
NA TRBV6-5 ATRTPTLAKNIQY
NA TRBV9 ASRGRGDEQY
few TRBV20-1 SARENTEAF
NA TRBV12-5 ASGRQGAAIQETQY
once TRBV7-9 ASSLRTTNTGELF
NA TRBV7-9 ASSIGDYGYT
NA TRBV10-3 AISESRGPNNSPLH
NA TRBV12-3/TRBV12-4 ASRWGGNQPQH